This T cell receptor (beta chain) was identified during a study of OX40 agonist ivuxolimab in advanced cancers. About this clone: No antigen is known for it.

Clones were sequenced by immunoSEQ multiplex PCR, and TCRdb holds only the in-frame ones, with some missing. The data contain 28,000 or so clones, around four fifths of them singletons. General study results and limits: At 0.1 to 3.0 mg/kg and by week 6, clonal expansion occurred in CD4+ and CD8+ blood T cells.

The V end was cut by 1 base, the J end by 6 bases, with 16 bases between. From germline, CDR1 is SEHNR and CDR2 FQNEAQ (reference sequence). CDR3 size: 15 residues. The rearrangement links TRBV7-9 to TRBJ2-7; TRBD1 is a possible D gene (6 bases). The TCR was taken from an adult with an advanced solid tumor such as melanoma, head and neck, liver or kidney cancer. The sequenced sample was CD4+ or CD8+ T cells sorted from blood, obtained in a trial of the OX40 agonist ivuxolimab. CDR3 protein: CASSLGVGTSGEQYF. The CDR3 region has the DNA TGTGCCAGCAGCTTAGGAGTCGGGACATCGGGCGAGCAGTACTTC.